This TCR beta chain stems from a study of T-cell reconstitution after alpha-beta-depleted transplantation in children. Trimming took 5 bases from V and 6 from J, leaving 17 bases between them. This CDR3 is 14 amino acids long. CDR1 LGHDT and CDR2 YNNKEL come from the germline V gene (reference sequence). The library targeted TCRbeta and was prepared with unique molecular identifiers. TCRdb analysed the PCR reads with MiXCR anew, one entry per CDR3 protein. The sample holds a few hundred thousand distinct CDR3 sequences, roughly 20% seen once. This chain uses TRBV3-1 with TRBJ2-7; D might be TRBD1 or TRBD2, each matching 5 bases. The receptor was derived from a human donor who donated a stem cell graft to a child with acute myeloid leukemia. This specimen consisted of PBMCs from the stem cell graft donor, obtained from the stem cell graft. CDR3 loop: CASSSWDEDGEQYF. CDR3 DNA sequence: TGTGCCAGCAGCTCGTGGGACGAGGACGGCGAGCAGTACTTC.